These 5 T cell receptor beta chains share one sample of origin, sequenced in a study of human T cells and chemical hapten exposure. In TCRdb, the RACE reads were re-called with MiXCR into one record per CDR3 protein. This table has roughly 380,000 distinct CDR3 sequences, roughly 6% appearing once. Time point here: patch test 2, 6 weeks after DPC sensitization. Treatment indicated: therapeutic diphenylcyclopropenone sensitization with weekly scalp DPC. Sequencing was performed on whole blood, taken in connection with sensitization to the hapten diphenylcyclopropenone (DPC). These receptors all come from a woman younger than 30 with alopecia areata. Some clones in this sample may be carry-over from other donors' samples.

This clonotype has at least ten counts. This chain uses TRBV6-6 with TRBJ1-4; D is perhaps TRBD1 (5 bases). Trimming pared 6 bases from V and 7 bases from J, leaving 21 bases between. The CDR3 consists of 16 residues. The germline gives CDR1 MNHNY, CDR2 SVGAGI (reference sequence). The CDR3 region is CASRSGRDRPSEKLFF. The CDR3 DNA reads as TGTGCCAGCAGAAGTGGCCGGGACCGACCTTCTGAAAAACTGTTTTTT.

J is TRBJ2-7 and V is TRBV5-1; D tentatively reads TRBD1 or TRBD2 (5 bases each). Germline V lookup: CDR1 SGHRS, CDR2 YFSETQ. Trimming stripped 3 bases from V and 5 bases from J, with 18 bases between. The CDR3 consists of 15 residues. As DNA, the CDR3 is TGCGCCAGCAGCTCCCGCGCAGGGTCCGGGAACGAGCAGTACTTC. The encoded protein is CASSSRAGSGNEQYF.

The sample holds a few counts of this clonotype. The V gene is TRBV28, the J gene TRBJ1-2; 9 bases line up with TRBD1. The CDR3 has 15 amino acids. The junction had 7 bases not matched to a gene; V was cut back by 6 bases and J by 2 bases. Per the germline V gene, CDR1 is MDHEN and CDR2 is SYDVKM. Here the CDR3 DNA reads TGTGCCAGCAGGAAAACAGGGGGCGCGAACTATGGCTACACCTTC. This translates into CASRKTGGANYGYTF.

Only a few counts were recorded for this clonotype. The rearrangement links TRBV29-1 to TRBJ2-7, with D possibly matching TRBD1 (6 bases). Trimming took off 2 bases at V and 3 bases at J, with 14 bases between the two ends. Germline V gives CDR1 SQVTM, CDR2 ANQGSEA. The CDR3 runs to 14 residues. CDR3 loop: CSVENRQANYEQYF. DNA for the CDR3: TGCAGCGTTGAAAATAGACAGGCCAACTACGAGCAGTACTTC.

This clonotype came up many times. The chain has TRBV7-2 and TRBJ1-5; 8 nucleotides match TRBD1. CDR1 SGHTA and CDR2 FQGNSA come from the germline V gene. Trimming at V came to 5 bases and at J to 4 bases, leaving 7 bases not matched to a gene. The length of the CDR3 is 15 residues. This CDR3 is CASSISGTGNQPQHF. The CDR3 nucleotides are TGTGCCAGCAGCATATCCGGGACAGGAAATCAGCCCCAGCATTTT.